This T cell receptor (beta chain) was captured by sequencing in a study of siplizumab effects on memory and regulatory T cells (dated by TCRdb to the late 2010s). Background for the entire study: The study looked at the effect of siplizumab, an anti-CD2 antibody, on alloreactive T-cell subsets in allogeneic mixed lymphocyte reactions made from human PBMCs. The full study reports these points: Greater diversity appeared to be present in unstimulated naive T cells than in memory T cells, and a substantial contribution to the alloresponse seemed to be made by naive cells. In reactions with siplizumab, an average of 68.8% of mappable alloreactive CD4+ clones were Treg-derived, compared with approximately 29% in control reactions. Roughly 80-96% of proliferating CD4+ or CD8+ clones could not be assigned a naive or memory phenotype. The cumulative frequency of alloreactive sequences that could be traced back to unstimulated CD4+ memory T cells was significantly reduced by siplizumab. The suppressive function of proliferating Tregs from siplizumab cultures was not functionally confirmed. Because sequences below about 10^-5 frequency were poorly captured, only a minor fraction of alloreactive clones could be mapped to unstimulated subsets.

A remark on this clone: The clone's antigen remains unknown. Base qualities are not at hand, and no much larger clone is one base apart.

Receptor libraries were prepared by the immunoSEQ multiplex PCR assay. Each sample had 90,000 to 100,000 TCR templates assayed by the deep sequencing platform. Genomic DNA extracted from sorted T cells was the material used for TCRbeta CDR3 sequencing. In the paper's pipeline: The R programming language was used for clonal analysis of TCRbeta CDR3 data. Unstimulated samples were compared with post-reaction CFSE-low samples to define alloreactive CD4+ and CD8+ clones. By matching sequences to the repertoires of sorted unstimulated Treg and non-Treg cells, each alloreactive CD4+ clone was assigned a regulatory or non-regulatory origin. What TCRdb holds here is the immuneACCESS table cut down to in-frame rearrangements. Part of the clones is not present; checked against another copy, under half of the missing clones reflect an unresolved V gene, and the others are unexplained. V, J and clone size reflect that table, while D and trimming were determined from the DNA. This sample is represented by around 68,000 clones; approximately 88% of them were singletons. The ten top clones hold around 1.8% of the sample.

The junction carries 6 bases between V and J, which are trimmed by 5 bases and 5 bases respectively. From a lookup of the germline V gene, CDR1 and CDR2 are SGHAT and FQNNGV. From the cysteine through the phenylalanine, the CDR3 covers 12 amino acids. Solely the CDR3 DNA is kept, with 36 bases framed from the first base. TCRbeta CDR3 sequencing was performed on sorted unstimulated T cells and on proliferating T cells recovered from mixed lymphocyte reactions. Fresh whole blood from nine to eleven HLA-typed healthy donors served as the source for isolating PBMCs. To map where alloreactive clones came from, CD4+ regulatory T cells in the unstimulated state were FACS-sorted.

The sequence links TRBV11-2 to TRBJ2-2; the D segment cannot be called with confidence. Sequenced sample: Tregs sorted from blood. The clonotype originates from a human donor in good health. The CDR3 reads CASSQRTGELFF. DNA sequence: TGTGCCAGCAGCCAGAGGACCGGGGAGCTGTTTTTT.